A selection of T cell receptor beta chains follows, all from one sample in a study of blood T cells in healthy people across ages. Each CDR3 protein gets one entry after TCRdb re-called the 5' RACE reads with MiXCR. This table has some 710,000 distinct CDR3 sequences, 20% to 25% appearing once. The source material was blood. The receptors stem from a man between 70 and 80 years old in good health. Both conserved end residues are part of each CDR3. The order of the fields is CDR3 protein, CDR3 DNA, V gene, J gene, clone size, D gene. A D gene is named only where the DNA matches it firmly. Clone size is not always given. Where it is, it says once, few, many or a class for expanded clones.

CASSQDRMNTEAFF	TGTGCCAGCAGCCAGGACAGGATGAATACTGAAGCTTTCTTT	TRBV3-1	TRBJ1-1	many	TRBD1
CASSRTGDGYTF	TGTGCCAGCAGTAGGACAGGGGACGGCTACACCTTC	TRBV12-3/TRBV12-4	TRBJ1-2	many	TRBD1
CASSPPSTYEQYF	TGTGCCAGCAGTCCCCCATCCACCTACGAGCAGTACTTC	TRBV28	TRBJ2-7	-	-
CASSPSPGGMNTGELFF	TGTGCCAGCTCACCATCCCCGGGGGGGATGAACACCGGGGAGCTGTTTTTT	TRBV18	TRBJ2-2	-	TRBD2
CASSRGDSLNYGYTF	TGTGCCAGCAGCAGAGGGGACAGCTTGAACTATGGCTACACCTTC	TRBV7-8	TRBJ1-2	-	TRBD1
CASSLVGFDYGYTF	TGTGCCAGCAGCTTGGTGGGATTTGACTATGGCTACACCTTC	TRBV5-6	TRBJ1-2	-	-
CSARVSSSIYEQYF	TGCAGTGCTAGAGTAAGTTCTTCGATCTACGAGCAGTACTTC	TRBV20-1	TRBJ2-7	-	-
CASSSTFASSNTEAFF	TGTGCCAGCAGCTCCACCTTCGCTTCTTCGAACACTGAAGCTTTCTTT	TRBV7-9	TRBJ1-1	-	-
CASSLSFDLAKNIQYF	TGTGCCAGCAGCTTAAGTTTTGACCTAGCCAAAAACATTCAGTACTTC	TRBV11-2	TRBJ2-4	few	-
CASSRPGQGALNTEAFF	TGTGCCAGCAGTCGACCGGGACAGGGGGCCCTGAACACTGAAGCTTTCTTT	TRBV4-2	TRBJ1-1	-	TRBD1
CASSSQGASQETQYF	TGTGCCAGCAGTTCCCAGGGGGCAAGCCAAGAGACCCAGTACTTC	TRBV12-3/TRBV12-4	TRBJ2-5	-	TRBD1
CSVESERTDTQYF	TGCAGCGTTGAATCCGAGCGCACAGATACGCAGTATTTT	TRBV29-1	TRBJ2-3	once	-
CASSVYREQTQYF	TGTGCCAGCAGTGTATACAGGGAGCAGACCCAGTACTTC	TRBV12-3/TRBV12-4	TRBJ2-5	few	-
CATSENLGTDTQYF	TGTGCCACCAGTGAAAACCTGGGCACAGATACGCAGTATTTT	TRBV24-1	TRBJ2-3	-	-
CASSLTTGQGFTDTQYF	TGTGCCAGCAGCCTGACCACGGGACAGGGGTTTACAGATACGCAGTATTTT	TRBV7-3	TRBJ2-3	-	TRBD1
CASSLLSASNYGYTF	TGTGCCAGCAGCTTACTGTCAGCTTCCAACTATGGCTACACCTTC	TRBV7-8	TRBJ1-2	many	-
CASSLARGRDTEAFF	TGCGCCAGCAGCTTGGCCCGCGGGAGGGACACTGAAGCTTTCTTT	TRBV5-1	TRBJ1-1	few	-
CASSLEYRGAEAFF	TGCGCCAGCAGCTTGGAATACAGGGGCGCTGAAGCTTTCTTT	TRBV5-1	TRBJ1-1	-	TRBD1
CGSSFSGGEQSF	TGTGGCAGCAGTTTCTCCGGCGGTGAGCAGTCCTTC	TRBV7-8	TRBJ2-1	-	-
CAISGWAEYGYTF	TGTGCCATCAGTGGTTGGGCAGAGTATGGCTACACCTTC	TRBV10-3	TRBJ1-2	-	-
CSASRGLAKNIQYF	TGCAGCGCCAGCAGGGGGTTAGCCAAAAACATTCAGTACTTC	TRBV29-1	TRBJ2-4	many	TRBD1
CASSEGARDIQYF	TGTGCCAGCAGCGAGGGGGCTAGGGACATTCAGTACTTC	TRBV28	TRBJ2-4	few	TRBD1
CASSLDLGDGPYGYTF	TGTGCCAGCAGCTTAGATCTTGGAGACGGACCCTATGGCTACACCTTC	TRBV11-2	TRBJ1-2	-	-
CASSLAMGQSEAFF	TGCGCCAGCAGCCTGGCGATGGGGCAATCTGAAGCTTTCTTT	TRBV5-1	TRBJ1-1	-	-
CASSPKAGTQYF	TGTGCCAGCAGCCCTAAAGCGGGTACCCAGTACTTC	TRBV3-1	TRBJ2-5	-	-
CASSPTTLDTEAFF	TGTGCCAGCAGCCCAACTACCCTAGACACTGAAGCTTTCTTT	TRBV7-2	TRBJ1-1	-	-
CSARETGDQPQHF	TGCAGTGCTAGAGAGACAGGGGATCAGCCCCAGCATTTT	TRBV20-1	TRBJ1-5	-	TRBD1
CASRRDRGGGTEAFF	TGTGCCAGCCGCAGGGACAGGGGAGGAGGCACTGAAGCTTTCTTT	TRBV14	TRBJ1-1	few	TRBD1
CATQNTGELFF	TGTGCCACTCAGAACACCGGGGAGCTGTTTTTT	TRBV10-3	TRBJ2-2	few	-
CSARDSDRWQFF	TGCAGTGCTAGAGATTCGGATCGATGGCAGTTCTTC	TRBV20-1	TRBJ2-1	-	-
CASSVIISSYNEQFF	TGTGCCAGTAGTGTTATAATAAGCTCCTACAATGAGCAGTTCTTC	TRBV19	TRBJ2-1	few	-
CATQDPWGEKLFF	TGTGCCACGCAGGATCCTTGGGGGGAAAAACTGTTTTTT	TRBV2	TRBJ1-4	-	-
CASTRGEGSRTQFF	TGTGCCAGCACTCGAGGGGAAGGGTCCCGGACCCAGTTCTTC	TRBV2	TRBJ2-1	few	-
CSVDPLAGFQDTQYF	TGCAGCGTTGATCCTCTAGCGGGATTTCAGGATACGCAGTATTTT	TRBV29-1	TRBJ2-3	many	TRBD2
CTSSPRLAAAHFLTDTQYF	TGTACCAGCAGCCCCAGACTAGCGGCGGCCCACTTCCTAACAGATACGCAGTATTTT	TRBV3-1	TRBJ2-3	few	TRBD2
CASSLGTEGEKLFF	TGTGCCAGCAGCTTAGGTACGGAAGGAGAAAAACTGTTTTTT	TRBV7-9	TRBJ1-4	-	-
CASSKQGVAYEQYF	TGCGCCAGCAGCAAACAGGGTGTGGCCTACGAGCAGTACTTC	TRBV4-1	TRBJ2-7	few	-
CASSLNSLSGANVLTF	TGTGCCAGCAGCTTAAACAGCCTCTCTGGGGCCAACGTCCTGACTTTC	TRBV7-9	TRBJ2-6	few	-
CASSPPANTEAFF	TGTGCCAGCAGCCCTCCAGCGAACACTGAAGCTTTCTTT	TRBV7-2	TRBJ1-1	many	-
CASSLPTGAKETQYF	TGCGCCAGCAGCCTCCCGACAGGCGCTAAAGAGACCCAGTACTTC	TRBV5-1	TRBJ2-5	-	-
CATSATTGGNEKLFF	TGTGCCACCAGTGCAACGACAGGGGGAAATGAAAAACTGTTTTTT	TRBV24-1	TRBJ1-4	-	TRBD1